Below, 28 T cell receptor beta chains from the same sample are listed, as sequenced in a study of T cell responses to AZD1222 COVID-19 vaccine (dated by TCRdb to the early 2020s). Libraries were constructed by the immunoSEQ multiplex PCR assay. TCRdb re-hosts the immuneACCESS table, in-frame sequences only. Its copies lack some clones; in the studies checked, an unresolved V gene accounts for under half of them, and the cause for the rest is not known. The sample table contains 120,000 to 150,000 clones; only one count was recorded for about 86% of them. In total, the top ten clones hold about 4.9% of the sample. The label giving this sample's time point can be read as: about 28 days (+/-7) after the second vaccine dose. Sequenced here: peripheral blood, sampled 28 days after the second AZD1222 dose. All receptors come from an adult who received the AZD1222 COVID-19 vaccine.

CDR3 residues: CASSYPRVGLPLHF. The CDR3 region has the DNA TGTGCCAGCAGCTACCCTAGGGTCGGCTTGCCCCTCCACTTT. The gene calls are TRBV3-1 (or the pseudogene TRBV3-2) and TRBJ1-6; D not certain. Trimming pared 5 bases from V and 13 bases from J, leaving 18 bases between. This CDR3 is 14 amino acids long. In germline, CDR1 is LGHDT, CDR2 YNNKEL (reference sequence).

V is TRBV2 and J is TRBJ1-6; the D gene is possibly TRBD1 (5 bases). The CDR3 loop spans 16 amino acids. CDR1 is SNHLY, CDR2 FYNNEI, per germline. Trimming removed 1 base at V and 7 bases at J, with 14 bases between. The CDR3: CASSEGPGRANSPLHF. The CDR3, as DNA: TGTGCCAGCAGTGAAGGCCCAGGGAGAGCCAATTCACCCCTCCACTTT.

The chain is built from TRBV4-1 and TRBJ2-1; 8 positions match TRBD2. Germline CDR1 MGHRA, CDR2 YSYEKL. The length of the CDR3 is 16 residues. V dropped 0 bases and J dropped 6; count of bases not matched to a gene: 7. CDR3 sequence reads: CASSQDTGLVVNEQFF. As DNA, the CDR3 is TGCGCCAGCAGCCAAGATACGGGACTAGTTGTCAATGAGCAGTTCTTC.

J is TRBJ1-6 and V is TRBV6-5; D gene unclear. Germline CDR1 and CDR2: MNHEY and SVGAGI. Deletions cut 4 bases from V and 7 bases from J, with 11 bases between. This CDR3 is 14 amino acids long. The DNA of the CDR3 is TGTGCCAGCAGTTTGACGGAAGGGAATTCACCCCTCCACTTT. This encodes CASSLTEGNSPLHF.

V usage is TRBV2 and J usage is TRBJ1-4; possible D gene TRBD1, 5 bases. The CDR3 runs to 16 residues. CDR1 SNHLY and CDR2 FYNNEI come from the germline V gene. The V and J ends lost 4 bases and 8 bases respectively, with 20 bases between them. This CDR3 is CASSALQATVVEKLFF. CDR3 in DNA: TGTGCCAGCAGTGCCTTACAGGCGACGGTAGTGGAAAAACTGTTTTTT.

The chain joins TRBV10-3 to TRBJ1-2; D unresolved. This CDR3 is built from 12 residues. Trimming left V 8 bases short and J 5 bases short, with 12 bases between. Germline V gene lookup returns CDR1 ENHRY and CDR2 SYGVKD. CDR3 nucleotides: TGTGCCATCTCACCGGAACGATATGGCTACACCTTC. This gives the protein CAISPERYGYTF.

This chain links TRBV14 with TRBJ2-5, with unresolved D. Germline CDR1 and CDR2: SGHDN and FVKESK. The ends were cut back, 1 base at V and 5 bases at J, with 5 bases in the middle. The CDR3 loop spans 12 amino acids. CDR3 amino acids: CASSQGRETQYF. CDR3 nucleotides: TGTGCCAGCAGCCAAGGGCGGGAGACCCAGTACTTC.

This sequence joins TRBV27 and TRBJ1-2; tentative D call: TRBD1 (6 bases). Trimming removed 1 base from V and 8 bases from J, with 14 bases in between. CDR1 MNHEY and CDR2 SMNVEV come from the germline V gene (reference sequence). The CDR3 covers 14 residues. The CDR3 DNA follows: TGTGCCAGCAGTTTATGGGGGGGGCTTGGGGGCTACACCTTC. This translates into CASSLWGGLGGYTF.

V is TRBV27 and J is TRBJ1-1; the D is unclear. Germline CDR1 MNHEY, CDR2 SMNVEV (reference sequence). Deletions cut 3 bases from V and 3 bases from J, with 8 bases between. The CDR3 spans 13 residues. The CDR3 is CASSLVRDTEAFF. Written as DNA, the CDR3 is TGTGCCAGCAGTTTGGTGCGGGACACTGAAGCTTTCTTT.

The chain recombines TRBV5-1 with TRBJ1-1, with no clear D. The germline gives CDR1 SGHRS, CDR2 YFSETQ. V dropped 0 bases and J dropped 8 bases, with 5 bases sitting between them. CDR3 size: 11 residues. CDR3 DNA: TGCGCCAGCAGCTTGGGGGGAGAAGCTTTCTTT. It specifies CASSLGGEAFF.

The V call is TRBV30, the J call TRBJ1-5, with TRBD1 matching over 10 bases. There are 14 residues in the CDR3. Germline CDR1 and CDR2: GTSNPN and SVGIG (reference sequence). Germline trimming cut 4 bases from V and 7 bases from J; bases unmatched to any gene: 7. DNA of the CDR3: TGTGCCTGGACTACTGGACAGGGGGAACAGCCCCAGCATTTT. It translates to CAWTTGQGEQPQHF.

The chain is built from TRBV9 and TRBJ1-3; D remains unclear. The CDR3 is 14 residues long. Germline assignment: CDR1 SGDLS and CDR2 YYNGEE. Between the trimmed V and J ends, which lost 3 bases and 8 bases, there was a span of 15 bases. The CDR3 loop is CASSARPGQDTIYF. The CDR3, as DNA: TGTGCCAGCAGCGCTAGACCTGGGCAGGACACCATATATTTT.

This chain uses TRBV9 with TRBJ2-2; D uncertain. Trimming removed 3 bases from V and 5 bases from J, with 14 bases in between. The CDR3 length is 15 residues. Germline V CDR1 and CDR2: SGDLS, YYNGEE. This chain's CDR3 is CASSAPRIATGELFF. CDR3 in DNA: TGTGCCAGCAGCGCCCCCCGGATCGCGACCGGGGAGCTGTTTTTT.

J is TRBJ1-2 and V is TRBV18; 10 nucleotides match TRBD1. V dropped 6 bases and J dropped 6; count of bases not matched to a gene: 1. Germline V gives CDR1 KGHSH, CDR2 LQKENI. CDR3 length equals 12 residues. The CDR3: CASSGTGDGYTF. In nucleotides, the CDR3 is TGTGCCAGCTCCGGGACAGGGGATGGCTACACCTTC. The entire variable domain, with the rest obtained from reference TRBV18 and TRBJ1-2, is as follows: NAGVMQNPRHLVRRRGQEARLRCSPMKGHSHVYWYRQLPEEGLKFMVYLQKENIIDESGMPKERFSAEFPKEGPSILRIQQVVRGDSAAYFCASSGTGDGYTFGSGTRLTVV.

The CDR3 DNA is TGTGCCAGCAGTGAAGGAAGGTTCGGACAGGGGCTTCTCTATGGCTACACCTTC. The encoded protein is CASSEGRFGQGLLYGYTF. This chain joins TRBV6-1 and TRBJ1-2; 9 nucleotides line up with TRBD1. Looked up from germline, CDR1 is MNHNS and CDR2 is SASEGT. This CDR3 spans 18 amino acids. Trimming removed 1 base from V and 4 bases from J; junction bases left unmatched: 13.

The J gene is TRBJ2-5, the V gene TRBV7-9, with 13 bases matching TRBD2. Germline CDR1 reads SEHNR; CDR2 reads FQNEAQ (reference sequence). V gave up 5 bases and J gave up 5 bases; unmatched junction bases: 8. The CDR3 consists of 16 residues. CDR3 in amino acids: CASSTSGTSGEETQYF. The DNA of the CDR3 is TGTGCCAGCAGCACCTCCGGGACTAGCGGGGAGGAGACCCAGTACTTC.

This clone is a singleton in its sample. The CDR3, as DNA: TGTGCCAGCAGCGGAACTGCGGGAGGGCCTATGGATGAGCAGTTCTTC. Protein product: CASSGTAGGPMDEQFF. This sequence joins TRBV11-2 and TRBJ2-1, with 9 bases aligning to TRBD2. The germline gives CDR1 SGHAT, CDR2 FQNNGV. Losses at the gene ends were 5 bases for V and 8 bases for J; bases not matched to a gene: 13. The CDR3 spans 16 residues.

V and J are TRBV13 and TRBJ2-5, with 11 bases that match TRBD2. CDR1 and CDR2 from the germline V gene are PRHDT and FYEKMQ (reference sequence). With 5 bases clipped from V and 3 bases from J, the junction kept 5 bases outside the gene matches. There are 15 residues in the CDR3. This CDR3 is CASSDPLAGEETQYF. The CDR3 DNA follows: TGTGCCAGCAGCGACCCACTAGCGGGAGAAGAGACCCAGTACTTC.

This clone was seen only once. J is TRBJ1-5 and V is TRBV30; D call uncertain. Germline V gene lookup returns CDR1 GTSNPN and CDR2 SVGIG (reference sequence). V was trimmed by 2 bases and J by 3 bases, leaving 8 bases between them. CDR3 length: 13 residues. CDR3 in amino acids: CAWSLNLNQPQHF. Written as DNA, the CDR3 is TGTGCCTGGAGTTTGAACCTCAATCAGCCCCAGCATTTT. The full variable domain, in which reference TRBV30 and TRBJ1-5 provide the parts outside the CDR3, is SQTIHQWPATLVQPVGSPLSLECTVEGTSNPNLYWYRQAAGRGLQLLFYSVGIGQISSEVPQNLSASRPQDRQFILSSKKLLLSDSGFYLCAWSLNLNQPQHFGDGTRLSIL.

The V gene is TRBV30, the J gene TRBJ1-1; tentatively, D is TRBD1 (5 bases). Trimming removed 0 bases at V and 4 bases at J, with 12 bases between. This CDR3 has 14 residues. From germline, CDR1 is GTSNPN and CDR2 SVGIG (reference sequence). The CDR3 nucleotides read TGTGCCTGGAGTGTAAACGGGGCGCGCACTGAAGCTTTCTTT. Encoded protein: CAWSVNGARTEAFF.

The chain recombines TRBV2 with TRBJ2-2; 14 bases match TRBD2. V shed 0 bases, J shed 4 bases, and the junction held 7 bases outside the gene matches. Per germline, CDR1 SNHLY and CDR2 FYNNEI. The CDR3 runs 19 residues. The chain's CDR3 is CASSEARLAGGPITGELFF. CDR3 DNA sequence: TGTGCCAGCAGTGAAGCCCGACTAGCGGGGGGGCCTATCACCGGGGAGCTGTTTTTT. The whole variable domain, remainder taken from reference TRBV2 and TRBJ2-2, is EPEVTQTPSHQVTQMGQEVILRCVPISNHLYFYWYRQILGQKVEFLVSFYNNEISEKSEIFDDQFSVERPDGSNFTLKIRSTKLEDSAMYFCASSEARLAGGPITGELFFGEGSRLTVL.

Here the CDR3 reads CASSGPGQGNSEQYF. For the CDR3, the DNA is TGTGCCAGCAGCGGGCCGGGACAGGGGAATAGCGAGCAGTACTTC. This rearrangement joins TRBV11-2 to TRBJ2-7, with 10 bases identical to TRBD1. The CDR3 has 15 amino acids. Germline-derived CDR1 and CDR2 are SGHAT and FQNNGV. With V trimmed by 5 bases and J by 6 bases, 10 bases remained unmatched.

V and J are TRBV11-2 and TRBJ2-1; D is undetermined. Germline CDR1 SGHAT, CDR2 FQNNGV. V shed 2 bases and J shed 7 bases, with 6 bases lying between them. CDR3 size: 12 residues. The CDR3 bases are TGTGCCAGCAGCTTAATAAGGAATGAGCAGTTCTTC. This translates into CASSLIRNEQFF.

The CDR3 reads CAISVTPNTEAFF. As DNA, the CDR3 is TGTGCCATCAGTGTGACACCCAACACTGAAGCTTTCTTT. The chain carries TRBV10-3 and TRBJ1-1; D uncertain. CDR1 is ENHRY and CDR2 is SYGVKD in the germline V gene. The CDR3 has 13 residues. The ends were cut back, 4 bases at V and 2 bases at J, with 8 bases in the middle.

The chain recombines TRBV15 with TRBJ1-2, with D possibly being TRBD1 (6 bases). The germline V gene encodes CDR1 LNHNV and CDR2 YYDKDF (reference sequence). The CDR3 has 14 amino acids. Trimming removed 4 bases at V and 8 bases at J, with 17 bases between. The CDR3 sequence: CATSTLWGAGGYTF. CDR3 DNA sequence: TGTGCCACCAGCACATTGTGGGGGGCTGGGGGCTACACCTTC.

The chain recombines TRBV6-6 with TRBJ1-2; 8 nucleotides line up with TRBD1. This CDR3 is 12 amino acids long. Germline loops: CDR1 MNHNY, CDR2 SVGAGI (reference sequence). The junction had 5 bases not matched to a gene; V was cut back by 10 bases and J by 4 bases. CDR3 sequence reads: CANLGQGYGYTF. The CDR3 DNA reads as TGTGCCAACTTAGGACAGGGCTATGGCTACACCTTC.

The chain employs TRBV7-8 and TRBJ2-5, with D possibly TRBD2 on 6 matching bases. Germline-derived CDR1 and CDR2 are SGHVS and FQNEAQ. The ends were cut back, 4 bases at V and 5 bases at J, with 20 bases in the middle. The CDR3 loop spans 16 amino acids. The chain's CDR3 is CASSSSLASRGETQYF. CDR3 nucleotides: TGTGCCAGCAGCTCCTCCCTAGCGAGCCGGGGGGAGACCCAGTACTTC. Filled out from reference TRBV7-8 and TRBJ2-5, the complete variable domain reads GAGVSQSPRYKVAKRGQDVALRCDPISGHVSLFWYQQALGQGPEFLTYFQNEAQLDKSGLPSDRFFAERPEGSVSTLKIQRTQQEDSAVYLCASSSSLASRGETQYFGPGTRLLVL.

This clone was counted only a few times. The chain joins TRBV7-9 to TRBJ1-2; D perhaps matches TRBD1 (5 bases). Germline CDR1 SEHNR, CDR2 FQNEAQ (reference sequence). Trimming pared 5 bases from V and 6 bases from J, leaving 13 bases between. The CDR3 spans 13 residues. CDR3 region: CASSPQRQHGYTF. CDR3 sequence (DNA): TGTGCCAGCAGCCCACAACGACAGCATGGCTACACCTTC.